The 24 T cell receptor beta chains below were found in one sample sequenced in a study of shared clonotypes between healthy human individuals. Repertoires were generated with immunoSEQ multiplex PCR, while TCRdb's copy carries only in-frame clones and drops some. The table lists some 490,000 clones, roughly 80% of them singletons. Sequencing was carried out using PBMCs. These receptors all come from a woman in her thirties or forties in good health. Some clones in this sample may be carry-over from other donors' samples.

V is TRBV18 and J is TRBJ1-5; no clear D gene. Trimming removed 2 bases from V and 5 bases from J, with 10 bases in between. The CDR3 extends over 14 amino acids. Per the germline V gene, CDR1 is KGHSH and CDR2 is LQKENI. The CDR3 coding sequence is TGTGCCAGCTCACCAGTTCCCGGGGATCAGCCCCAGCATTTT. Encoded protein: CASSPVPGDQPQHF.

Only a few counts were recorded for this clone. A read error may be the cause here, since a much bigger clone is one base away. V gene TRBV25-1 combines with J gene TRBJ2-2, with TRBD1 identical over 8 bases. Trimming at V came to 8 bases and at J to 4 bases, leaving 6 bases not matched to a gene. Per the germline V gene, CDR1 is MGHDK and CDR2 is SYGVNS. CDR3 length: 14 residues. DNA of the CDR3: TGTGCCAGCGGGGACAGGATGAGCACCGGGGAGCTGTTTTTT. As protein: CASGDRMSTGELFF.

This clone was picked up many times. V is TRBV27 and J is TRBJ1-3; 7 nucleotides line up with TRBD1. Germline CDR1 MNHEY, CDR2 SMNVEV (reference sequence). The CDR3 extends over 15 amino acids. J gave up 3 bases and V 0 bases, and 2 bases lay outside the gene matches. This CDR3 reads CASSLSGGDGNTIYF. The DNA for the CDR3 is TGTGCCAGCAGTTTATCAGGGGGCGATGGAAACACCATATATTTT.

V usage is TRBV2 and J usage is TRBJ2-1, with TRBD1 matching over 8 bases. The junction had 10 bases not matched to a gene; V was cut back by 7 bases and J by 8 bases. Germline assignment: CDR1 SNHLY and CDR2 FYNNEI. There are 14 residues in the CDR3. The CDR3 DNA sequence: TGTGCCAGCACCCGGGACAGGAATTCCCATGAGCAGTTCTTC. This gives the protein CASTRDRNSHEQFF. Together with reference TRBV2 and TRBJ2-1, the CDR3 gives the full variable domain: EPEVTQTPSHQVTQMGQEVILRCVPISNHLYFYWYRQILGQKVEFLVSFYNNEISEKSEIFDDQFSVERPDGSNFTLKIRSTKLEDSAMYFCASTRDRNSHEQFFGPGTRLTVL.

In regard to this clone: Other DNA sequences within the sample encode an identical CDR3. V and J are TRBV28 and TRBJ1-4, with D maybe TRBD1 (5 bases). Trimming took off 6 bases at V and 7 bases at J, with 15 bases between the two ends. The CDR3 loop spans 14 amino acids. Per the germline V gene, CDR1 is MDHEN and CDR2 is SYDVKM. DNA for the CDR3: TGTGCCAGCAGCCTAACGGGGCTGGGTGAAAAACTGTTTTTT. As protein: CASSLTGLGEKLFF.

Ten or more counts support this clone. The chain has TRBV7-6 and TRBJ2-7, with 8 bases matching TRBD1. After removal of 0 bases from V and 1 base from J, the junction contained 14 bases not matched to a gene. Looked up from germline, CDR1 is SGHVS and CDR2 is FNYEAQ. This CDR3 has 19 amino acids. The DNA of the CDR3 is TGTGCCAGCAGCTTAGCGGTGAGAACAGGGGGACTGGGGTCCTACGAGCAGTACTTC. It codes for CASSLAVRTGGLGSYEQYF.

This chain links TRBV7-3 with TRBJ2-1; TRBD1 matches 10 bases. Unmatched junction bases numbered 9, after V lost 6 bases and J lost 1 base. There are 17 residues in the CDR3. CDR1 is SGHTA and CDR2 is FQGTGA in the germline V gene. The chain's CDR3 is CASREPGQGTSYNEQFF. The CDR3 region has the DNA TGTGCCAGCAGGGAACCGGGACAGGGGACATCCTACAATGAGCAGTTCTTC.

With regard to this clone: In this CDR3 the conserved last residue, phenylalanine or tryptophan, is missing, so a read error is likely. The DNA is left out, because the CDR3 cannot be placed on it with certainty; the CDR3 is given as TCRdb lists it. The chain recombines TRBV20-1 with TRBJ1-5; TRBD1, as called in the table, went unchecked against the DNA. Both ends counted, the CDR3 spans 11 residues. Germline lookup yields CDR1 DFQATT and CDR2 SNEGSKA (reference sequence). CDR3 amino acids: CSAEQGDTIPQ.

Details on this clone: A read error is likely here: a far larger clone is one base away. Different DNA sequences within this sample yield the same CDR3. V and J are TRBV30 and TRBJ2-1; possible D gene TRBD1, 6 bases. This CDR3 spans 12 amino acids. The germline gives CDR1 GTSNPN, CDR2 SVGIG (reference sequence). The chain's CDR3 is CDWSQGPNEQFF. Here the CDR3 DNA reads TGTGACTGGAGTCAGGGGCCCAATGAGCAGTTCTTC. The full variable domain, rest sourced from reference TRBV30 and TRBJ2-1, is SQTIHQWPATLVQPVGSPLSLECTVEGTSNPNLYWYRQAAGRGLQLLFYSVGIGQISSEVPQNLSASRPQDRQFILSSKKLLLSDSGFYLCDWSQGPNEQFFGPGTRLTVL.

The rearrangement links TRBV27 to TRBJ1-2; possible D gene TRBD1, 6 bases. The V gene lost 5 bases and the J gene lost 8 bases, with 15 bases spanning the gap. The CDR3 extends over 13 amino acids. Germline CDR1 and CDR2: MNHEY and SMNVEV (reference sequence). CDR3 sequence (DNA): TGTGCCAGCAGTCTAGTGGGGGCACGGGGCTACACCTTC. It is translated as CASSLVGARGYTF.

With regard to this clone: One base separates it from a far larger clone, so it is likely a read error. CDR3 residues: CASNTIGGPTCEQYF. CDR3 nucleotide sequence: TGTGCCAGCAACACTATAGGGGGCCCTACCTGCGAGCAGTACTTC. The V and J genes are TRBV28 and TRBJ2-7, with TRBD1 matching over 7 bases. CDR1 and CDR2 from the germline V gene are MDHEN and SYDVKM. The CDR3 is made up of 15 amino acids. With V trimmed by 7 bases and J by 6 bases, 15 bases remained unmatched.

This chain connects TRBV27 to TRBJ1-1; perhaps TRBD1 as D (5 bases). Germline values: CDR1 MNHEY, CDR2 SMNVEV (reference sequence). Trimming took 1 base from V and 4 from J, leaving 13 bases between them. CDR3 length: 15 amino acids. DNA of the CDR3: TGTGCCAGCAGTTTATTCCGGGGCCCGGGCACTGAAGCTTTCTTT. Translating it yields CASSLFRGPGTEAFF.

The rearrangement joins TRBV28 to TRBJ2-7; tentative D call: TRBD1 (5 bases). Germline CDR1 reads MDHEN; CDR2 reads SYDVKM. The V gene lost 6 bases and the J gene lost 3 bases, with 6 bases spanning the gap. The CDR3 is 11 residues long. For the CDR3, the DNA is TGTGCCAGCAGGGGGCGCTACGAGCAGTACTTC. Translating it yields CASRGRYEQYF.

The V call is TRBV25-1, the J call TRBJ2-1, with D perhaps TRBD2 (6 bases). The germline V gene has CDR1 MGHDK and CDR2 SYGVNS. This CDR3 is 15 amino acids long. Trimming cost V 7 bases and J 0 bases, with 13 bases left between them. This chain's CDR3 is CASTEAGSSYNEQFF. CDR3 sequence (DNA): TGTGCCAGCACTGAGGCGGGGAGCTCCTACAATGAGCAGTTCTTC.

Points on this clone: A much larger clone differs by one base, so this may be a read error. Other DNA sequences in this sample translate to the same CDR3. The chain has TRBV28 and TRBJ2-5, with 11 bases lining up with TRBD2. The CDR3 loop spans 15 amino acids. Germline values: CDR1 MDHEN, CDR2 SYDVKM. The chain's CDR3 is CASSRSGRAVETQYF. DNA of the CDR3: TGCGCCAGCAGTCGTAGCGGGAGGGCCGTTGAGACCCAGTACTTC.

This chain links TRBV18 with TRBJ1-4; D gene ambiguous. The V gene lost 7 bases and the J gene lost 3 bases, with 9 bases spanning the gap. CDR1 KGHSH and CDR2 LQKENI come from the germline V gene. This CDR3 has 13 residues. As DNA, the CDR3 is TGTGCCAGCTTAAACAGCGCTAATGAAAAACTGTTTTTT. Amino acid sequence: CASLNSANEKLFF.

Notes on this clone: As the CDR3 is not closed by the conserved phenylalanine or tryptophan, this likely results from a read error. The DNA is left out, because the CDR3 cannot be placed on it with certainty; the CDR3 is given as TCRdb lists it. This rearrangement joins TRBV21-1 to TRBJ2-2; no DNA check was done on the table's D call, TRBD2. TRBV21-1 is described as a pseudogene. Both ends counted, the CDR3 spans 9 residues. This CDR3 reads CASSKGETI.

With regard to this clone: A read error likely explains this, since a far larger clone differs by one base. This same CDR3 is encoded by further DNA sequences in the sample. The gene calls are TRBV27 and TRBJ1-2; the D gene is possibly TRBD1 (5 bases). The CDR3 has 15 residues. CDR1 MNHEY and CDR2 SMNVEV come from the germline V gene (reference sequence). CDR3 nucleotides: TGTGCCAGCAGTCGACCCCCCCCGGGGACCCATGGCTACACCTTT. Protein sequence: CASSRPPPGTHGYTF.

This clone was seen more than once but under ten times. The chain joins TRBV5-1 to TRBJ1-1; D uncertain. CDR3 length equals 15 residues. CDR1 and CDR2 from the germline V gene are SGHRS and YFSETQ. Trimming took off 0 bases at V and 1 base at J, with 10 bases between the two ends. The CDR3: CASSLAGGPNTEAFF. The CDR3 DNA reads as TGCGCCAGCAGCTTGGCCGGAGGGCCGAACACTGAAGCTTTCTTT.

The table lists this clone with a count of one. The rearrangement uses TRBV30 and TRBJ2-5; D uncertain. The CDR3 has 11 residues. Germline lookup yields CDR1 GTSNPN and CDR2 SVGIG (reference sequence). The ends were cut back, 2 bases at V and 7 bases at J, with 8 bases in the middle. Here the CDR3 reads CAWSFVGTQYF. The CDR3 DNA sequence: TGTGCCTGGAGTTTTGTTGGGACCCAGTACTTC.

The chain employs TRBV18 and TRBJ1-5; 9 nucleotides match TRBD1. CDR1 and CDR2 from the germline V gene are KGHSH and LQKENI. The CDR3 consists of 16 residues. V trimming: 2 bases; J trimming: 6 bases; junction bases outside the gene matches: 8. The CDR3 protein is CASSPVDRGLSQPQHF. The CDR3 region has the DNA TGTGCCAGCTCACCAGTGGACAGGGGTTTAAGTCAGCCCCAGCATTTT.

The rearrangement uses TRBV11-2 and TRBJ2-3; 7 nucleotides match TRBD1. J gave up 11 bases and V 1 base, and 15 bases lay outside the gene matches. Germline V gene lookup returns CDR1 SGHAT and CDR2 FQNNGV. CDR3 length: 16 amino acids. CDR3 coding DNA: TGTGCCAGCAGCTTAGGTTCTCCGATCAGATCAGGGGGGCAGTATTTT. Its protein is CASSLGSPIRSGGQYF.

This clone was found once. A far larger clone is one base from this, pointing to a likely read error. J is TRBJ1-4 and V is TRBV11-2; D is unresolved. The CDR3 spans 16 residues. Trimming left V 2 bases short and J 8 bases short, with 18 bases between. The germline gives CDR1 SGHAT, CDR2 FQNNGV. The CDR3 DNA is TGTGCCAGCAGCTTACCCCCGGGCCGGGCCAACGAAAAACTGTTTTTT. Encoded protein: CASSLPPGRANEKLFF.

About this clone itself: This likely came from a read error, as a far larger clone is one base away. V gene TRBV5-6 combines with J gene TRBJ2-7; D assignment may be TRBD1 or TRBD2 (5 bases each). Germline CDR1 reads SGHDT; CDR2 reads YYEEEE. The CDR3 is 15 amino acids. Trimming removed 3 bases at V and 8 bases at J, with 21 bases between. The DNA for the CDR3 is TGTGCCAGCAGCTCAAAGAGGGCAGGGAGCCGCAAGCAGTACTTC. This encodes CASSSKRAGSRKQYF.